In this sample, the clone carrying this T cell receptor (beta chain) turned up many times. The antigen remains unidentified. This CDR3 is built from 16 residues. The germline V gene encodes CDR1 SGHRS and CDR2 YFSETQ. V lost 4 bases, J lost 1 base, and 3 bases stayed unmatched. The data originate from a study of identical twins. General observations from the study: It was cross-sectional statistical analysis, not following the same donors, that the conclusions relied on.

TCRdb reprocessed the 5' RACE reads via MiXCR and lists one record per CDR3 protein. The sample shows more than 650,000 distinct CDR3 sequences, approximately 6.1% of them seen only once. The TCR sequence derives from a man aged 18 to 30 in good health. The rearrangement uses TRBV5-1 and TRBJ2-2, with 11 positions matching TRBD2. The sequenced sample was naive T cells sorted from blood. CDR3 residues: CASSHGLAGNTGELFF. The CDR3 nucleotides are TGCGCCAGCAGCCACGGACTAGCGGGGAACACCGGGGAGCTGTTTTTT.